These T cell receptor beta chains were read from a single sample in a study of T cells in localized non-small cell lung cancer. TCRdb's table, derived via immunoSEQ multiplex PCR, lists solely in-frame clones and lacks some. The sample has under 50,000 clones; 86% are singletons. The material sequenced was peripheral blood mononuclear cells, taken before any cancer treatment. The source is a male donor at least 60 years old with stage II lung adenocarcinoma. CDR3s include the opening cysteine and the closing phenylalanine or tryptophan. A D gene is named only where the DNA matches it firmly. Expanded clones get a size class; other rows say once, few or many, or leave the size out.

-	TRBJ2-1	-	TRBV7-9	CASSPPLEREANEQFF	TGTGCCAGCAGCCCACCTCTGGAGAGGGAGGCTAATGAGCAGTTCTTC
TRBD1	TRBJ2-3	-	TRBV6-5	CASRPQGASTDTQYF	TGTGCCAGCAGACCCCAGGGGGCAAGCACAGATACGCAGTATTTT
-	TRBJ1-2	few	TRBV11-3	CASSFRLSPWHGYTF	TGTGCCAGCAGCTTCCGACTTTCCCCTTGGCATGGCTACACCTTC
-	TRBJ2-5	-	TRBV7-2	CASSNPRLGARETQYF	TGTGCCAGCAGCAACCCACGGTTAGGGGCAAGAGAGACCCAGTACTTC
TRBD1	TRBJ2-5	few	TRBV29-1	CSARTGGTETQYF	TGCAGCGCCAGGACAGGGGGAACGGAGACCCAGTACTTC
TRBD1	TRBJ1-1	few	TRBV11-2	CASRRTGGTEAFF	TGTGCCAGCAGGCGGACAGGGGGCACTGAAGCTTTCTTT
-	TRBJ2-5	-	TRBV18	CASSPNAETQYF	TGTGCCAGCTCACCAAACGCCGAGACCCAGTACTTC
TRBD1	TRBJ1-2	-	TRBV6-6	CATVTGGYGYTF	TGTGCCACAGTGACAGGGGGGTATGGCTACACCTTC
-	TRBJ1-3	-	TRBV29-1	CSARTGGSDFGNTIYF	TGCAGCGCCCGAACGGGCGGGAGCGATTTTGGAAACACCATATATTTT
-	TRBJ1-3	once	TRBV19	CASSLWTTSGNTIYF	TGTGCCAGTAGCCTATGGACAACCTCTGGAAACACCATATATTTT
-	TRBJ1-2	-	TRBV27	CASSIAPRESGYTF	TGTGCCAGCAGTATCGCTCCCAGGGAAAGTGGCTACACCTTC
TRBD2	TRBJ2-7	once	TRBV28	CASSSGGTSGSFSREQYF	TGTGCCAGCAGTTCGGGGGGGACTAGCGGGAGTTTTTCCCGCGAGCAGTACTTC
-	TRBJ1-2	-	TRBV20-1	CSAGPNYGYTF	TGCAGTGCTGGACCTAACTATGGCTACACCTTC
TRBD2	TRBJ2-7	-	TRBV19	CASSWTSGRYEQYF	TGTGCCAGTAGCTGGACTAGCGGGAGGTACGAGCAGTACTTC
-	TRBJ1-2	-	TRBV27	CASSFRGPDYGYTF	TGTGCCAGCAGTTTCAGGGGTCCGGACTATGGCTACACCTTC
-	TRBJ1-4	-	TRBV5-6	CASSLWGQGEKLFF	TGTGCCAGCAGCTTGTGGGGTCAAGGGGAAAAACTGTTTTTT
-	TRBJ2-3	-	TRBV5-1	CASSPLLGSDTQYF	TGCGCCAGCAGCCCCCTCTTAGGGTCAGATACGCAGTATTTT
TRBD1	TRBJ1-1	-	TRBV6-1	CASSWGQLNTEAFF	TGTGCCAGCAGCTGGGGACAGCTGAACACTGAAGCTTTCTTT
TRBD2	TRBJ2-1	-	TRBV7-9	CASSILAGGAENEQFF	TGTGCCAGCAGCATTTTAGCGGGAGGGGCAGAGAATGAGCAGTTCTTC
-	TRBJ1-4	-	TRBV5-1	CASSLDGATGEKLFF	TGCGCCAGCAGCTTGGATGGGGCAACGGGTGAAAAACTGTTTTTT
-	TRBJ1-1	-	TRBV27	CASSNRVNTEAFF	TGTGCCAGCAGTAACAGGGTGAACACTGAAGCTTTCTTT
TRBD1	TRBJ1-3	-	TRBV28	CASSPPEGTGAGNTIYF	TGTGCCAGCAGTCCCCCTGAAGGGACAGGAGCTGGAAACACCATATATTTT
-	TRBJ2-1	-	TRBV18	CASSPPLAAEGEQFF	TGTGCCAGCTCACCACCTCTAGCAGCGGAAGGGGAGCAGTTCTTC
-	TRBJ1-2	-	TRBV28	CASRQGTTHGYTF	TGTGCCAGCAGGCAGGGGACGACTCATGGCTACACCTTC
-	TRBJ2-3	-	TRBV11-1	CASSLSTGPGVDTQYF	TGTGCCAGCAGCCTCTCCACAGGGCCCGGGGTAGATACGCAGTATTTT
-	TRBJ1-2	few	TRBV18	CASSPNRLYGYTF	TGTGCCAGCTCACCAAACAGATTATATGGCTACACCTTC
-	TRBJ2-1	-	TRBV6-4	CASSPRPGAASRNEQFF	TGTGCCAGCAGTCCTCGTCCCGGGGCGGCTAGCCGGAATGAGCAGTTCTTC
-	TRBJ2-2	-	TRBV2	CASSLPGELFF	TGTGCCAGCAGTCTTCCCGGGGAGCTGTTTTTT
TRBD2	TRBJ2-2	-	TRBV9	CASSARGGLVGFNTGELFF	TGTGCCAGCAGCGCCCGAGGGGGACTAGTCGGATTCAACACCGGGGAGCTGTTTTTT
TRBD2	TRBJ2-1	-	TRBV10-3	CAIRPTGTSGNEQFF	TGTGCCATCAGGCCAACCGGGACTAGCGGCAATGAGCAGTTCTTC
-	TRBJ2-1	-	TRBV11-2	CASSLALSYNEQFF	TGTGCCAGCAGCTTAGCTCTCTCCTACAATGAGCAGTTCTTC
TRBD2	TRBJ2-3	once	TRBV4-2	CASSQDSSGRGDTQYF	TGTGCCAGCAGCCAAGATTCTAGCGGGAGAGGGGATACGCAGTATTTT
-	TRBJ1-2	-	TRBV10-3	CAISPQGGAGGYTF	TGTGCCATCTCTCCACAGGGAGGAGCTGGAGGCTACACCTTC
TRBD2	TRBJ2-7	-	TRBV18	CASSLGLAREIEQYF	TGTGCCAGCTCACTCGGACTAGCGAGAGAGATCGAGCAGTACTTC
TRBD2	TRBJ2-3	-	TRBV11-3	CASSRGTSGMGTQYF	TGTGCCAGCAGCCGCGGGACTAGCGGGATGGGTACGCAGTATTTT
TRBD1	TRBJ2-5	once	TRBV9	CASSVGWDRGRGETQYF	TGTGCCAGCAGCGTAGGATGGGACAGGGGGCGAGGGGAGACCCAGTACTTC
-	TRBJ2-2	-	TRBV5-4	CASSLKGTGELFF	TGTGCCAGCAGCTTGAAGGGGACCGGGGAGCTGTTTTTT
-	TRBJ1-1	-	TRBV5-6	CASRSTPNTEAFF	TGTGCCAGCAGATCTACACCGAACACTGAAGCTTTCTTT
-	TRBJ1-1	-	TRBV19	CASSIRRAAEAFF	TGTGCCAGTAGTATAAGGAGGGCCGCTGAAGCTTTCTTT
-	TRBJ1-1	-	TRBV7-9	CASSPPVNWNTEAFF	TGTGCCAGCAGCCCGCCTGTTAATTGGAACACTGAAGCTTTCTTT